This T cell receptor beta chain derives from a study of CD8 T cells in ankylosing spondylitis. Whole-study results and caveats: Ankylosing spondylitis blood appeared to be characterized by a TCR beta motif of roughly eight highly homologous variants. Matched ankylosing spondylitis synovial fluid reportedly contained a significantly enriched population of disease-linked clones.

Details on this clonotype: What it binds is unknown.

Quantitative barcoded 5'-RACE was used to prepare TCR beta libraries. TCRdb fed the 5' RACE reads into MiXCR, producing one record per CDR3 protein. The table records 750,000 to 850,000 distinct CDR3 sequences, approximately 12% of them present only once. The CDR3 length is 14 residues. CDR1 and CDR2 (germline): DFQATT, SNEGSKA (reference sequence). Trimming cost V 0 bases and J 2 bases, with 9 bases left between them. The chain carries TRBV20-1 and TRBJ2-3; no clear D gene. This clonotype was sampled from a male donor with ankylosing spondylitis. The sample consisted of blood, either unsorted or a sorted T cell fraction (not recorded which). The CDR3, as DNA: TGCAGTGCTAGAGATCGGGCCATCACAGATACGCAGTATTTT. Protein: CSARDRAITDTQYF.